The clone carrying this TCR beta chain was seen repeatedly, ten times or more. Its specificity is not known. There are 14 residues in the CDR3. Germline V gene sequence: CDR1 DFQATT, CDR2 SNEGSKA (reference sequence). V shed 3 bases, J shed 5 bases, and the junction held 9 bases outside the gene matches. This record belongs to a study of identical twins. Findings and limits, study-wide: Out-of-frame alpha sequences shared between twins exhibited an excess of low generation probability. Models came in too low on out-of-frame TCR alpha sharing in monozygotic twins. Zero-insertion analyses were open to partial confounding by invariant MAIT and iNKT cells.

A single record per CDR3 protein comes from TCRdb applying MiXCR to the 5' RACE reads. Here the sample spans around 300,000 distinct CDR3 sequences, about 8% being singletons. These records were also assigned to another study, of yellow fever vaccine responses in identical twins. Per that study: Twins' vaccine T cell response reportedly gave the appearance of partial convergence and partial personalization.

Sequencing was done on a sample of memory (CD45RO+) T cells sorted from blood. The sequence was collected from a young woman in good health. The chain employs TRBV20-1 and TRBJ2-7; 8 bases fit TRBD2. The CDR3 protein is CSARRGGRKDEQYF. The CDR3, as DNA: TGCAGTGCTAGGAGGGGCGGGAGGAAGGACGAGCAGTACTTC.